This is a list of T cell receptor beta chains from one sample in a study of cytomegalovirus exposure and HLA in healthy donors. Profiling relied on immunoSEQ multiplex PCR, and the TCRdb table lists in-frame clones only, not all of them. Here the sample spans roughly 170,000 clones, roughly 79% being singletons. What was sequenced was PBMCs. The receptors shown here come from a man aged 25-45 years in good health and CMV-seronegative. CDR3s include the opening cysteine and the closing phenylalanine or tryptophan. Fields, in order: D gene, V gene, CDR3 length, J gene, clone size, CDR3 DNA, CDR3 protein. D genes are given only for firm matches. The size field is filled for only some rows; it gives once, few, many or a size class.

>.|TRBV20-1|11|TRBJ2-3|once
TGCAGTGGGGGGCGCACAGATACGCAGTATTTT
CSGGRTDTQYF
>.|TRBV7-9|13|TRBJ2-7|.
TGTGCCAGCAGCTTAGGGCCGATCTACGAGCAGTACTTC
CASSLGPIYEQYF
>TRBD1|TRBV28|17|TRBJ1-5|.
TGTGCCAGCAGATCGACAGGGGGGAGTACGGACAGTCAGCCCCAGCATTTT
CASRSTGGSTDSQPQHF
>.|TRBV5-3|16|TRBJ1-5|.
TGTGCCAGAAGCTATATTCCAGGAATATCAGATCAGCCCCAGCATTTT
CARSYIPGISDQPQHF
>TRBD1|TRBV7-6|17|TRBJ2-1|.
TGTGCCAGCAGCTTAGGGCTCGGGACAGGAACCTACAATGAGCAGTTCTTC
CASSLGLGTGTYNEQFF
>TRBD2|TRBV7-3|16|TRBJ2-1|once
TGTGCCAGCAGCTTAAGACCAGCGGGAGGGCCCTATGAGCAGTTCTTC
CASSLRPAGGPYEQFF
>TRBD1|TRBV5-6|15|TRBJ2-1|.
TGTGCCAGCAGCTTCCGACAGGGTATTATCTATGAGCAGTTCTTC
CASSFRQGIIYEQFF
>TRBD1|TRBV4-1|18|TRBJ1-6|once
TGCGCCAGCAGCCAAGCTATTCCCGGGACAGATTATAATTCACCCCTCCACTTT
CASSQAIPGTDYNSPLHF
>TRBD2|TRBV6-6|15|TRBJ2-3|.
TGTGCCAGCACCCGTTGGGGAGGGAGCACAGATACGCAGTATTTT
CASTRWGGSTDTQYF
>.|TRBV28|16|TRBJ2-2|.
TGTGCCAGCAGTTTAAACGCAGGCGAGAACACCGGGGAGCTGTTTTTT
CASSLNAGENTGELFF
>TRBD1|TRBV7-8|14|TRBJ2-1|.
TGTGCCAGCAGCTTAGCGGGACAGAACAATGAGCAGTTCTTC
CASSLAGQNNEQFF
>TRBD2|TRBV9|17|TRBJ2-5|few
TGTGCCAGCAGCGGGGAGGGCGGGAGGGCCATCGAAGAGACCCAGTACTTC
CASSGEGGRAIEETQYF
>.|TRBV29-1|15|TRBJ1-2|.
TGCAGCGTGATCGACAGCCCTACGGCGAACTATGGCTACACCTTC
CSVIDSPTANYGYTF
>.|TRBV11-3|13|TRBJ1-1|.
TGTGCCAGCAGCTTAGTCGGGAACACTGAAGCTTTCTTT
CASSLVGNTEAFF
>TRBD1|TRBV4-2|14|TRBJ1-2|.
TGTGCCAGCAGCCCGGGACAGGGAAGATCGGGCTACACCTTC
CASSPGQGRSGYTF
>.|TRBV19|16|TRBJ1-2|.
TGTGCCAGTAGTCCAGGACTCAAGGCGAGAACCTATGGCTACACCTTC
CASSPGLKARTYGYTF
>TRBD2|TRBV30|15|TRBJ2-3|.
TGTGCCTGGAGTGTAGGTCCGGGGGGGTTAGATACGCAGTATTTT
CAWSVGPGGLDTQYF
>.|TRBV21-1|15|TRBJ2-5|.
TGTGCCAGCAGCAAATTTGACGCGGGTGGGGAGACCCAGTACTTC
CASSKFDAGGETQYF
>TRBD1|TRBV6-5|14|TRBJ2-7|.
TGTGCCAGCAGGGGGACAGATTCTTTCTACGAGCAGTACTTC
CASRGTDSFYEQYF
>.|TRBV5-1|14|TRBJ2-1|.
TGCGCCAGCAGCTTTGCGGAGGCCTACAATGAGCAGTTCTTC
CASSFAEAYNEQFF
>.|TRBV7-2|12|TRBJ2-7|.
TGTGCCAGCAGCTTACAGGGTGGCGAGCAGTACTTC
CASSLQGGEQYF
>TRBD1|TRBV7-2|16|TRBJ1-4|.
TGTGCCAGCAGCCCTAAAGGACAGGGGGCGAGGGAAAAACTGTTTTTT
CASSPKGQGAREKLFF
>.|TRBV19|12|TRBJ1-2|.
TGTGCCAGTAGTATTCCCGGACAGAGTTACACCTTC
CASSIPGQSYTF
>.|TRBV13|15|TRBJ2-7|.
TGTGCCAGCAGCCCCGGACGAGGGATTGGCGTCGAACAGTACTTC
CASSPGRGIGVEQYF
>.|TRBV2|14|TRBJ2-7|.
TGTGCCAGCAGTGATATCCAGGGTATAGGCGAGCAGTACTTC
CASSDIQGIGEQYF
>TRBD2|TRBV6-5|15|TRBJ2-5|.
TGTGCCAGCAGTTACCTAGCGGGGGGCGAGGAGACCCAGTACTTC
CASSYLAGGEETQYF
>.|TRBV28|16|TRBJ1-1|.
TGTGCCAGCAGTTTATCCCTAGTCGGGACAAACACTGAAGCTTTCTTT
CASSLSLVGTNTEAFF
>TRBD2|TRBV7-9|16|TRBJ2-2|.
TGTGCCAGCAGCTTATCACTAGCGGGACAAACCGGGGAGCTGTTTTTT
CASSLSLAGQTGELFF
>.|TRBV5-6|13|TRBJ2-7|.
TGTGCCAGCAGCTTGGGAGGTTTATGGGAGCAGTACTTC
CASSLGGLWEQYF
>.|TRBV21-1|19|TRBJ2-7|.
TGTGCCAGCAGCCACCTCCCAGACGTTGGGACAGGCGGCACCTACGAGCAGTACTTC
CASSHLPDVGTGGTYEQYF
>TRBD1|TRBV4-2|15|TRBJ2-3|.
TGTGCCAGCAGCCTGGACAGGGGGCCCACAGATACGCAGTATTTT
CASSLDRGPTDTQYF
>TRBD1|TRBV6-5|14|TRBJ1-6|.
TGTGCCAGCAGTGGGGACAGGGGGAATTCACCCCTCCACTTT
CASSGDRGNSPLHF
>.|TRBV5-1|13|TRBJ2-7|.
TGCGCCAGCAGCCTGGGGCTCCCCTACGAGCAGTACTTC
CASSLGLPYEQYF
>TRBD1|TRBV30|14|TRBJ1-6|.
TGTGCCTGGAGGGGGGGACAGGGTAATTCACCCCTCCACTTT
CAWRGGQGNSPLHF
>TRBD2|TRBV5-4|15|TRBJ2-5|.
TGTGCCAGCAGCCCGGGACTAGCGAGGGGAGAGACCCAGTACTTC
CASSPGLARGETQYF
>TRBD1|TRBV6-5|15|TRBJ2-7|.
TGTGCCAGCAGTTACTCGACAGGGAGCTACTACGAGCAGTACTTC
CASSYSTGSYYEQYF
>TRBD1|TRBV6-5|16|TRBJ2-5|.
TGTGCCAGCAGTTACGTAAACAGGGGCCACCAAGAGACCCAGTACTTC
CASSYVNRGHQETQYF
>.|TRBV9|15|TRBJ1-6|few
TGTGCCAGCAGCGCCGTTCCGGGCGGGGGTTCACCCCTCCACTTT
CASSAVPGGGSPLHF
>TRBD1|TRBV7-2|14|TRBJ1-2|.
TGTGCCAGCAGCTTTGGGACAGGGGGTTATGGCTACACCTTC
CASSFGTGGYGYTF
>TRBD2|TRBV7-6|14|TRBJ2-1|.
TGTGCCAGCAGCTTAGCGACTAGCGCGAATGAGCAGTTCTTC
CASSLATSANEQFF
>.|TRBV20-1|11|TRBJ2-1|.
TGCAGTGCTTTAAGACTGGGTGAGCAGTTCTTC
CSALRLGEQFF